The clone carrying this T cell receptor (beta chain) was picked up a small number of times. Its antigen is unknown. With the Oncomine TCR Beta short-read assay, DNA from cultured CD4+ T cells was sequenced. TCRdb independently ran MiXCR on the PCR reads; one entry per CDR3 protein. Of 10,000 or so distinct CDR3 sequences in the sample, around half were seen once. This entry belongs to a study of vaccination and CD4 T cells after COVID-19. Regarding treatment: roughly 11-day PBMC culture with coronavirus spike peptide pools or control peptides (ViraFEST assay). The specimen was CD4+ T cells from blood, cultured in vitro. The clonotype originates from a human donor who had recovered from COVID-19.

CDR3 loop: CASSALLGTEAFF. The CDR3 bases are TGTGCCAGCAGTGCCTTGTTAGGCACTGAAGCTTTCTTT. This chain connects TRBV25-1 to TRBJ1-1; D not certain. Germline V lookup: CDR1 MGHDK, CDR2 SYGVNS. With 4 bases removed from V and 4 bases from J, the gap between germline ends came to 10 bases. This CDR3 region has 13 residues. Full variable domain (remainder filled in from reference TRBV25-1 and TRBJ1-1): EADIYQTPRYLVIGTGKKITLECSQTMGHDKMYWYQQDPGMELHLIHYSYGVNSTEKGDLSSESTVSRIRTEHFPLTLESARPSHTSQYLCASSALLGTEAFFGQGTRLTVV.